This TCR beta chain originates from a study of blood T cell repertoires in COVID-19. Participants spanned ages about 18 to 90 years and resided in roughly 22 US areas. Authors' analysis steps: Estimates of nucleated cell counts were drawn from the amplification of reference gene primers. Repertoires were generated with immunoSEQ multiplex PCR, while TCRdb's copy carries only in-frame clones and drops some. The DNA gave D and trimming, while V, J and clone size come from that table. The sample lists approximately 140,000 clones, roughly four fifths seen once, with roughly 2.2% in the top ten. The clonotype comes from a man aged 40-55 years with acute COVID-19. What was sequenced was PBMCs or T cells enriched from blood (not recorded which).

CDR3: CASSHRVKYETQYF. CDR3 bases: TGTGCCAGCAGCCACAGGGTTAAGTACGAGACCCAGTACTTC. The chain is built from TRBV6-5 and TRBJ2-5, with D perhaps matching TRBD1 (6 bases). The CDR3 loop spans 14 amino acids. The germline V gene encodes CDR1 MNHEY and CDR2 SVGAGI. Trimming removed 6 bases at V and 5 bases at J, with 16 bases between.